These T cell receptor beta chains were read from a single sample in a study of cytomegalovirus exposure and HLA in healthy donors. Only in-frame clones appear in the TCRdb table, and some are missing; sequencing was by immunoSEQ multiplex PCR. The sample contains about 190,000 clones, 77% of which appear only once. The sequencing input was PBMCs. These receptors were collected from a woman aged 25 to 45 in good health and CMV-seropositive. CDR3s include the opening cysteine and the closing phenylalanine or tryptophan. The D gene is left open where the match is weak. Expanded clones get a size class; other rows say once, few or many, or leave the size out.

d_call: TRBD2; v_call: TRBV4-1; cdr3_length: 16; j_call: TRBJ2-7; clone_size: NA; cdr3_nt: TGCGCCAGCAGCCCCGGACTAGCGGGGAATTCCTACGAGCAGTACTTC; cdr3_aa: CASSPGLAGNSYEQYF
d_call: NA; v_call: TRBV6-4; cdr3_length: 13; j_call: TRBJ2-2; clone_size: NA; cdr3_nt: TGTGCCAGCAGTGAGACTACTACCGGGGAGCTGTTTTTT; cdr3_aa: CASSETTTGELFF
d_call: TRBD1; v_call: TRBV19; cdr3_length: 14; j_call: TRBJ2-3; clone_size: NA; cdr3_nt: TGTGCCATAGCGATCGGGACAGGGGCAGATACGCAGTATTTT; cdr3_aa: CAIAIGTGADTQYF
d_call: TRBD1; v_call: TRBV5-4; cdr3_length: 15; j_call: TRBJ1-1; clone_size: few; cdr3_nt: TGTGCCAGCAGCTTTGCGGACAGGGGGAACACTGAAGCTTTCTTT; cdr3_aa: CASSFADRGNTEAFF
d_call: TRBD1; v_call: TRBV7-2; cdr3_length: 13; j_call: TRBJ1-5; clone_size: NA; cdr3_nt: TGTGCCAGCAGTTGGGGACAGGATCAGCCCCAGCATTTT; cdr3_aa: CASSWGQDQPQHF
d_call: NA; v_call: TRBV6-1; cdr3_length: 12; j_call: TRBJ1-1; clone_size: NA; cdr3_nt: TGTGCCAGCAACCTTGTTTGGGGCCAAGCTTTCTTT; cdr3_aa: CASNLVWGQAFF
d_call: NA; v_call: TRBV5-1; cdr3_length: 14; j_call: TRBJ1-6; clone_size: NA; cdr3_nt: TGCGCCAGCAGCCCGGACAGTTATAATTCACCCCTCCACTTT; cdr3_aa: CASSPDSYNSPLHF
d_call: NA; v_call: TRBV18; cdr3_length: 15; j_call: TRBJ2-1; clone_size: NA; cdr3_nt: TGTGCCAGCTCACCACTAAGAGGGAGAGACAATGAGCAGTTCTTC; cdr3_aa: CASSPLRGRDNEQFF
d_call: NA; v_call: TRBV5-6; cdr3_length: 12; j_call: TRBJ1-2; clone_size: few; cdr3_nt: TGTGCCAGCAGCCGCCCCATCGGTGGCTACACCTTC; cdr3_aa: CASSRPIGGYTF
d_call: TRBD2; v_call: TRBV27; cdr3_length: 18; j_call: TRBJ2-3; clone_size: once; cdr3_nt: TGTGCCAGCAGTTCCGGGACTAGCGGGAGGGCCCTTCGAGATACGCAGTATTTT; cdr3_aa: CASSSGTSGRALRDTQYF
d_call: NA; v_call: TRBV29-1; cdr3_length: 11; j_call: TRBJ1-1; clone_size: NA; cdr3_nt: TGCAGCGTTTCAGTGCTCTCTGAAGCTTTCTTT; cdr3_aa: CSVSVLSEAFF
d_call: NA; v_call: TRBV7-9; cdr3_length: 15; j_call: TRBJ1-6; clone_size: few; cdr3_nt: TGTGCCAGCAGCTCTCTCGGGACCTATAATTCACCCCTCCACTTT; cdr3_aa: CASSSLGTYNSPLHF
d_call: TRBD2; v_call: TRBV5-4; cdr3_length: 17; j_call: TRBJ2-3; clone_size: NA; cdr3_nt: TGTGCCAGCAGCTTGACTCGGAGCGGGGGGAGATCAGATACGCAGTATTTT; cdr3_aa: CASSLTRSGGRSDTQYF
d_call: NA; v_call: TRBV25-1; cdr3_length: 12; j_call: TRBJ1-1; clone_size: NA; cdr3_nt: TGTGCCAGCAAAGGAAGCAGGCGGAGGGCTTTCTTT; cdr3_aa: CASKGSRRRAFF
d_call: TRBD2; v_call: TRBV4-2; cdr3_length: 18; j_call: TRBJ2-5; clone_size: NA; cdr3_nt: TGTGCCAGCAGCCAAAGAAAGGGTACGTGGGAGGGCCTAGAGACCCAGTACTTC; cdr3_aa: CASSQRKGTWEGLETQYF
d_call: NA; v_call: TRBV28; cdr3_length: 12; j_call: TRBJ1-5; clone_size: few; cdr3_nt: TGTGCCACCTGGGACTTAAATCAGCCCCAGCATTTT; cdr3_aa: CATWDLNQPQHF
d_call: TRBD1; v_call: TRBV6-5; cdr3_length: 14; j_call: TRBJ2-7; clone_size: NA; cdr3_nt: TGTGCCAGCACCCGACAGGGAGTCCTCTACGAGCAGTACTTC; cdr3_aa: CASTRQGVLYEQYF
d_call: TRBD2; v_call: TRBV5-1; cdr3_length: 13; j_call: TRBJ2-1; clone_size: NA; cdr3_nt: TGCGCCTCCAGGGAGGGCCAATACAATGAGCAGTTCTTC; cdr3_aa: CASREGQYNEQFF
d_call: TRBD1; v_call: TRBV19; cdr3_length: 14; j_call: TRBJ1-5; clone_size: once; cdr3_nt: TGTGCCAGTAGGCCTGGGACAGTCAATCAGCCCCAGCATTTT; cdr3_aa: CASRPGTVNQPQHF
d_call: NA; v_call: TRBV4-1; cdr3_length: 14; j_call: TRBJ2-5; clone_size: NA; cdr3_nt: TGCGCCAGCAGTCCAAACAGGGAACAAGAGACCCAGTACTTC; cdr3_aa: CASSPNREQETQYF
d_call: NA; v_call: TRBV28; cdr3_length: 11; j_call: TRBJ2-5; clone_size: NA; cdr3_nt: TGTGCCAGCAGTCCTCGGGAGACCCAGTACTTC; cdr3_aa: CASSPRETQYF
d_call: NA; v_call: TRBV4-1; cdr3_length: 16; j_call: TRBJ2-6; clone_size: few; cdr3_nt: TGCGCCAGCAGCCAAGTCTACAGTTCTGGGGCCAACGTCCTGACTTTC; cdr3_aa: CASSQVYSSGANVLTF
d_call: NA; v_call: TRBV19; cdr3_length: 14; j_call: TRBJ2-7; clone_size: NA; cdr3_nt: TGTGCCAGTAGCCGACACTCTCCATCTTACGAGCAGTACTTC; cdr3_aa: CASSRHSPSYEQYF
d_call: NA; v_call: TRBV5-8; cdr3_length: 16; j_call: TRBJ2-3; clone_size: NA; cdr3_nt: TGTGCCAGCAGAAGTCCCCGAGGGGGGGGACGGGATACGCAGTATTTT; cdr3_aa: CASRSPRGGGRDTQYF
d_call: NA; v_call: TRBV5-1; cdr3_length: 18; j_call: TRBJ2-1; clone_size: NA; cdr3_nt: TGCGCCAGCAGCTTGGCCGGTTCAGCGGTCTCAGTATACAATGAGCAGTTCTTC; cdr3_aa: CASSLAGSAVSVYNEQFF
d_call: NA; v_call: TRBV30; cdr3_length: 15; j_call: TRBJ1-2; clone_size: NA; cdr3_nt: TGTGCCTGGAGTGTCCCCGGGATTGCGGCGGATGGCTACACCTTC; cdr3_aa: CAWSVPGIAADGYTF
d_call: NA; v_call: TRBV1; cdr3_length: 10; j_call: TRBJ2-7; clone_size: NA; cdr3_nt: TGCATCTTCCTCGGAGGCGAGCAGTACTTC; cdr3_aa: CIFLGGEQYF
d_call: TRBD2; v_call: TRBV7-2; cdr3_length: 17; j_call: TRBJ2-7; clone_size: NA; cdr3_nt: TGTGCCAGCAGCTTAGAGCAACTAGCGGGGGGGAGGAACGAGCAGTACTTC; cdr3_aa: CASSLEQLAGGRNEQYF
d_call: TRBD2; v_call: TRBV4-1; cdr3_length: 15; j_call: TRBJ2-1; clone_size: NA; cdr3_nt: TGCGCCAGCAGTCCTAGCGGGGGGGCCGTCAATGAGCAGTTCTTC; cdr3_aa: CASSPSGGAVNEQFF